Presented here are 13 T cell receptor beta chains from one specimen sequenced in a study of human T cells and chemical hapten exposure. Time point specified: healthy volunteer bleed at 6 weeks. Unfractionated whole blood yielded total RNA. From the RACE reads, TCRdb called clonotypes with MiXCR, one entry per CDR3 protein. The profile covers roughly 80,000 distinct CDR3 sequences, with 8.5% to 10% appearing a single time and about 1.7% taken by the ten largest. The sample comprised whole blood. These receptors originate from a female donor in good health. Some clones in this sample may be carry-over from other donors' samples.

About this clonotype itself: This may stem from a read error, because a much larger clone lies one nucleotide away. The chain recombines TRBV7-8 with TRBJ1-1, with a tentative D call TRBD1 (6 bases). The CDR3 is 16 residues long. The germline gives CDR1 SGHVS, CDR2 FQNEAQ. Trimming took off 0 bases at V and 8 bases at J, with 19 bases between the two ends. In DNA form, the CDR3 reads TGTGCCAGCAGCTTAGCTCTTGACAGGAACCCCGCAGAAGCTTTCTTT. Its protein is CASSLALDRNPAEAFF.

This clonotype was picked up many times. This chain joins TRBV2 and TRBJ1-6; tentatively, D is TRBD1 (5 bases). Germline lookup yields CDR1 SNHLY and CDR2 FYNNEI. The CDR3 is 15 amino acids. Trimming took 1 base from V and 9 from J, leaving 13 bases between them. The CDR3 DNA reads as TGTGCCAGCAGTGAAGTGGCAGGGATAGGTTCACCCCTCCACTTT. Translating gives CASSEVAGIGSPLHF.

At least ten counts were recorded for this clonotype. As DNA, the CDR3 is TGTGCCAGCAGTTACCCCTCCCACGGTGACACTGAAGCTTTCTTT. Translating gives CASSYPSHGDTEAFF. This rearrangement joins TRBV6-5 to TRBJ1-1; no firm D call. The CDR3 is 15 amino acids. Germline V CDR1 and CDR2: MNHEY, SVGAGI. V was trimmed by 2 bases and J by 3 bases, leaving 13 bases between them.

This clonotype was counted only a few times. The rearrangement joins TRBV2 to TRBJ2-3, with D hard to call. Trimming shortened V by 5 bases and J by 4 bases, and 4 bases separated the two germline ends. The CDR3 covers 11 residues. Germline CDR1 and CDR2: SNHLY and FYNNEI. In DNA form, the CDR3 reads TGTGCCAGCAGTCCCCCAGATACGCAGTATTTT. Translated, it gives CASSPPDTQYF.

This clonotype came up many times. The V and J genes are TRBV11-2 and TRBJ1-6, with a weak D call TRBD1 (6 bases). This CDR3 contains 15 residues. V gave up 1 base and J gave up 8 bases, with 12 bases separating them. Germline CDR1 reads SGHAT; CDR2 reads FQNNGV. CDR3 DNA: TGTGCCAGCAGCTTAGCAGGGGTAAGCGATTCACCCCTCCACTTT. It translates to CASSLAGVSDSPLHF.

This clonotype was counted ten times or more. The chain uses TRBV5-1 and TRBJ1-5, with D tentatively TRBD1 (6 bases). Germline V gene sequence: CDR1 SGHRS, CDR2 YFSETQ. The CDR3 length is 14 residues. Trimming shortened V by 1 base and J by 6 bases, and 11 bases separated the two germline ends. The CDR3 region has the DNA TGCGCCAGCAGCTTGACAGGGTCGGGTCAGCCCCAGCATTTT. Protein sequence: CASSLTGSGQPQHF. Using reference TRBV5-1 and TRBJ1-5 for the parts outside the CDR3, the full variable domain is KAGVTQTPRYLIKTRGQQVTLSCSPISGHRSVSWYQQTPGQGLQFLFEYFSETQRNKGNFPGRFSGRQFSNSRSEMNVSTLELGDSALYLCASSLTGSGQPQHFGDGTRLSIL.

This clonotype has ten or more counts. J is TRBJ1-3 and V is TRBV7-2; 8 nucleotides agree with TRBD1. J gave up 3 bases and V 5 bases, and 9 bases lay outside the gene matches. The length of the CDR3 is 16 residues. CDR1 and CDR2 from the germline V gene are SGHTA and FQGNSA. DNA for the CDR3: TGTGCCAGCAGCGCCCGGACAGGGTTCAGTGGAAACACCATATATTTT. This translates into CASSARTGFSGNTIYF.

In its sample, this clonotype was seen a few times. The chain uses TRBV2 and TRBJ2-1; 7 bases are shared with TRBD1. The CDR3 sequence is 13 residues long. The V gene's germline CDR1 is SNHLY and CDR2 FYNNEI. Losses at the gene ends were 7 bases for V and 7 bases for J; bases not matched to a gene: 7. CDR3 nucleotides: TGTGCCAGCACGGGACAGAGTAGAAATGAGCAGTTCTTC. Its protein is CASTGQSRNEQFF.

This clonotype was counted ten times or more. The chain uses TRBV29-1 and TRBJ1-3; D gene unclear. The germline V gene has CDR1 SQVTM and CDR2 ANQGSEA. This CDR3 has 13 amino acids. The V gene lost 6 bases and the J gene lost 0 bases, with 9 bases spanning the gap. The CDR3 sequence is CSVRSSSGNTIYF. The CDR3 region has the DNA TGCAGCGTGCGGTCGAGCTCTGGAAACACCATATATTTT.

This clonotype was detected only a few times. The chain is built from TRBV11-2 and TRBJ1-4, with D unclear. V was cut by 1 base and J by 5 bases, with 11 bases left in between. The CDR3 extends over 15 amino acids. Germline-derived CDR1 and CDR2 are SGHAT and FQNNGV. The CDR3 nucleotides are TGTGCCAGCAGCTTAGGGGAGAGATTGAATGAAAAACTGTTTTTT. It yields the protein CASSLGERLNEKLFF.

This clonotype came up many times. The V call is TRBV18, the J call TRBJ2-6; D is uncertain. Germline V gene sequence: CDR1 KGHSH, CDR2 LQKENI. The CDR3 totals 16 residues. V was clipped by 3 bases and J by 0 bases, with 9 bases between them. CDR3 nucleotides: TGTGCCAGCTCACCCGTGACAAGCTCTGGGGCCAACGTCCTGACTTTC. Its translation: CASSPVTSSGANVLTF.

This chain links TRBV5-1 with TRBJ2-2; 7 bases are shared with TRBD2. The CDR3 contains 19 residues. Germline V gene lookup returns CDR1 SGHRS and CDR2 YFSETQ. V shed 2 bases and J 1 base; nucleotides not matched to a gene: 14. The CDR3 loop is CASSLAGVRGGMNTGELFF. Here the CDR3 DNA reads TGCGCCAGCAGCTTAGCGGGCGTCCGCGGGGGAATGAACACCGGGGAGCTGTTTTTT. Together with reference TRBV5-1 and TRBJ2-2, the CDR3 gives the full variable domain: KAGVTQTPRYLIKTRGQQVTLSCSPISGHRSVSWYQQTPGQGLQFLFEYFSETQRNKGNFPGRFSGRQFSNSRSEMNVSTLELGDSALYLCASSLAGVRGGMNTGELFFGEGSRLTVL.

This clonotype has a count of ten or more. The chain joins TRBV29-1 to TRBJ2-1; D ambiguous. Trimming left V 3 bases short and J 4 bases short, with 7 bases between. From germline, CDR1 is SQVTM and CDR2 ANQGSEA. The CDR3 is 12 amino acids. CDR3: CSVDKGYNEQFF. As DNA, the CDR3 is TGCAGCGTTGACAAAGGATACAATGAGCAGTTCTTC.